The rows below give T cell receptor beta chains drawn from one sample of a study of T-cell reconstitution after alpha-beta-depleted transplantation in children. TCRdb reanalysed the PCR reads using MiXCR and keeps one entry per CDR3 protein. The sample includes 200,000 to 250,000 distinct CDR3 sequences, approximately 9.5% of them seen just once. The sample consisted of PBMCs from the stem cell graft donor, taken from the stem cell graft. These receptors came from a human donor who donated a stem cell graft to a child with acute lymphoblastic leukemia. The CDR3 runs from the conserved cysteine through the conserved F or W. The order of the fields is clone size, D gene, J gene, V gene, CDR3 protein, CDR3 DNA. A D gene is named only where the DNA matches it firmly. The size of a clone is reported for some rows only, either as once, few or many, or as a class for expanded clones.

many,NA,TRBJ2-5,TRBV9,CASRGGPYGVETQYF,TGTGCCAGCAGAGGAGGACCATATGGAGTAGAGACCCAGTACTTC
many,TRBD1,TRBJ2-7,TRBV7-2,CASSLGQGAGYEQYF,TGTGCCAGCAGCTTGGGACAGGGGGCAGGTTACGAGCAGTACTTC
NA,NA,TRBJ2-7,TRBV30,CAWSEAGIEQYF,TGTGCCTGGAGCGAGGCAGGGATCGAGCAGTACTTC
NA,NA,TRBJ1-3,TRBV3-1,CASSYLLGSGNTIYF,TGTGCCAGCAGCTACCTGTTGGGCTCTGGAAACACCATATATTTT
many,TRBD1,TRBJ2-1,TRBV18,CASSSSGQGRSGEQFF,TGTGCCAGCTCATCATCCGGACAGGGCCGATCCGGTGAGCAGTTCTTC
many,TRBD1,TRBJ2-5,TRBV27,CASSPDRGLGAQYF,TGTGCCAGCAGTCCTGACAGGGGGCTGGGGGCCCAGTACTTC
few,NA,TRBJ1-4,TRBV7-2,CASSSFNRDEKLFF,TGTGCCAGCAGCTCATTTAACAGGGACGAAAAACTGTTTTTT
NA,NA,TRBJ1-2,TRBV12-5,CASGLDNYGYTF,TGTGCTAGTGGTTTAGACAACTATGGCTACACCTTC
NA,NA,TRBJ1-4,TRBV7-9,CASSQVVSEKLFF,TGTGCCAGCAGCCAGGTGGTGTCTGAAAAACTGTTTTTT
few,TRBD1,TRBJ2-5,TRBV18,CASSETGFQETQYF,TGTGCCAGCTCAGAGACAGGGTTCCAAGAGACCCAGTACTTC
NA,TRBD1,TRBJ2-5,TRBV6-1,CASTKSGTGGWETQYF,TGTGCCAGCACTAAATCCGGGACAGGGGGCTGGGAGACCCAGTACTTC
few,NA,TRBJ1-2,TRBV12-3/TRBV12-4,CASTFADRANYGYTF,TGTGCCAGCACATTCGCGGACCGAGCTAACTATGGCTACACCTTC
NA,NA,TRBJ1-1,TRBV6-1,CASSAKKNRATEAFF,TGTGCCAGCTCCGCCAAGAAAAACAGGGCCACTGAAGCTTTCTTT
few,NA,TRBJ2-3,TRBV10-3,CAISVSDTQYF,TGTGCCATCTCAGTCTCCGATACGCAGTATTTT
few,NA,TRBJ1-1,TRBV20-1,CSASRDMNTEAFF,TGCAGTGCTAGCCGGGACATGAACACTGAAGCTTTCTTT
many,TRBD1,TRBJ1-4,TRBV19,CASSGRDSLNEKLFF,TGTGCCAGTAGCGGCCGGGACAGTCTTAATGAAAAACTGTTTTTT
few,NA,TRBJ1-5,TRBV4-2,CASSQTMTGGSNQPQHF,TGTGCCAGCAGCCAAACGATGACGGGGGGTAGCAATCAGCCCCAGCATTTT
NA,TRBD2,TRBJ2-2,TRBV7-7,CASSLQGRGGLSWELFF,TGTGCCAGCAGCCTCCAGGGACGGGGGGGCCTTTCCTGGGAGCTGTTTTTT
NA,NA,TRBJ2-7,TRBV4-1,CASSQVTGLVEQYF,TGCGCCAGCAGCCAAGTTACAGGGCTGGTCGAGCAGTACTTC
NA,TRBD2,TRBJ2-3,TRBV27,CASSLFGGGRTDTQYF,TGTGCCAGCAGTTTATTCGGGGGGGGGCGTACAGATACGCAGTATTTT
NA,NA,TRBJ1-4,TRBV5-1,CASKRLGGDEKLFF,TGCGCCAGCAAGCGACTTGGGGGCGATGAAAAACTGTTTTTT
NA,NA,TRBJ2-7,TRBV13,CASSLFGMQSSYEEYF,TGTGCCAGCAGCTTATTCGGGATGCAAAGCTCCTACGAGGAGTACTTC
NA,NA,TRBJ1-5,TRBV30,CAWARSDSNQPQHF,TGTGCCTGGGCCCGCTCCGATAGCAATCAGCCCCAGCATTTT
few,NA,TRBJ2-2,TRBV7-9,CASSFRRQMNTGELFF,TGTGCCAGCAGCTTTCGAAGACAAATGAACACCGGGGAGCTGTTTTTT
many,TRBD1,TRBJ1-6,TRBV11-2,CASSNRGGNSPLHF,TGTGCCAGCAGCAACAGGGGTGGAAATTCACCCCTCCACTTT
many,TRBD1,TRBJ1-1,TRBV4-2,CASSLRTGGARNTEAFF,TGTGCCAGCAGCCTAAGGACAGGGGGCGCGAGGAACACTGAAGCTTTCTTT